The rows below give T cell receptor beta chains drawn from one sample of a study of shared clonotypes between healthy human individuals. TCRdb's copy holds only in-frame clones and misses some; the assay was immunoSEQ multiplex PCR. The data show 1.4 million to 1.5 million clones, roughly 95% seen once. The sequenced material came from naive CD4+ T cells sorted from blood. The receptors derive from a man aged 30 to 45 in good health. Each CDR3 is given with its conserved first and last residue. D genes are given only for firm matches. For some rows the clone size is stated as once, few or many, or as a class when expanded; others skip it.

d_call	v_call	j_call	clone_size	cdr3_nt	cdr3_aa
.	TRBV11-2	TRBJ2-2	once	TGTGCCAGCAGCTTAACGCTCACCGGGGAGCTGTTTTTT	CASSLTLTGELFF
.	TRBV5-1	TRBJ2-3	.	TGCGCCAGCAGCGTTCGGGCCTACACAGATACGCAGTATTTT	CASSVRAYTDTQYF
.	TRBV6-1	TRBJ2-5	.	TGTGCCAGCAGTGAAACGATGTTCCGTGAGGGGAAAGAGACCCAGTACTTC	CASSETMFREGKETQYF
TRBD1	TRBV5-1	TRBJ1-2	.	TGCGCCAGCAGCTCGGGGACAGCTTTGGTTGGCTACACCTTC	CASSSGTALVGYTF
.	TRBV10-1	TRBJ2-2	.	TGCGCCAGCAGTTACGGACTCCCAAACACCGGGGAGCTGTTTTTT	CASSYGLPNTGELFF
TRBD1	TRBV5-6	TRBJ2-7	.	TGTGCCAGCAGCTTGTACCGGACAGGTAGGGCCTACGAGCAGTACTTC	CASSLYRTGRAYEQYF
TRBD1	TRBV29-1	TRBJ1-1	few	TGCAGCGTTTGTGACAGGGACACTGAAGCTTTCTTT	CSVCDRDTEAFF
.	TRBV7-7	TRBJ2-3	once	TGTGCTAGCAGCCCTCGGGGCCTCGGCACAGATACGCAGTATTTT	CASSPRGLGTDTQYF
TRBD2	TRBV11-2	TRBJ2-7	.	TGTGCCAGCAGCCTGACTAGCGGGAGGTCCAGGTACGAGCAGTACTTC	CASSLTSGRSRYEQYF
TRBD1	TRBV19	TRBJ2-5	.	TGTGCCAGTAAGAGGGGGCACAAAGAAGAGACCCAGTACTTC	CASKRGHKEETQYF
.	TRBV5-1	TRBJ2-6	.	TGCGCCAGCAGCTTGGATCCGCGCTCTGGGGCCAACGTCCTGACTTTC	CASSLDPRSGANVLTF
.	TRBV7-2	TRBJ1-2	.	TGTGCCAGCAGCTTATCTGGGGGGCGAGGCTACACCTTC	CASSLSGGRGYTF
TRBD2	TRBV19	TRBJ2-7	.	TGTGCCTCCAGACTAGCGGGAGGCTCATACGAGCAGTACTTC	CASRLAGGSYEQYF
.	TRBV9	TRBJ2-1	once	TGTGCCAGCAGCGTAGGGCTGGGGGGACAGCTGTCCTTGGTCTCCTACAATGAGCAGTTCTTC	CASSVGLGGQLSLVSYNEQFF
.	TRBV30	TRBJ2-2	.	TGTGCCTGGAGAACAAAAACCGGGGAGCTGTTTTTT	CAWRTKTGELFF
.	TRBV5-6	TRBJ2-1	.	TGTGCCAGCAGCTTAGGTGGTGAGCAGTTCTTC	CASSLGGEQFF
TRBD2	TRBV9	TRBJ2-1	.	TGTGCCAGCAGCGTAGGAATCGGGGGGGACCGTACCGATGAGCAGTTCTTC	CASSVGIGGDRTDEQFF
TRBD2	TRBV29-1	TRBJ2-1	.	TGCAGCGGAGGCCACTTAGCGGGAGTTCCCAATGAGCAGTTCTTC	CSGGHLAGVPNEQFF
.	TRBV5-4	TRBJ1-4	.	TGTGCCAGCAGCCCTCAGGGGCGGAATGAAAAACTGTTTTTT	CASSPQGRNEKLFF
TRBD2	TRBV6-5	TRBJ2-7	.	TGTGCCAGCAGTAGGTCTAGCGGATCCTACGAGCAGTACTTC	CASSRSSGSYEQYF
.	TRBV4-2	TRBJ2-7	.	TGTGCCAGCAGCCGTACTCATCAAGGGCCGTCAGGAGCCCAGAGATACGAGCAGTACTTC	CASSRTHQGPSGAQRYEQYF
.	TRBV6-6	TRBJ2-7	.	TGTGCCAGCAGTTCCGGACGGGACTCGGAGCAGTACTTC	CASSSGRDSEQYF
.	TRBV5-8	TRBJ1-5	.	TGTGCCAGCAGCTTGGCTTTGGGGGCGCGGCATCAGCCCCAGCATTTT	CASSLALGARHQPQHF
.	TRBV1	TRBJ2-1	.	TGCACCAGCAGCCAAACGCTACTAGCGGGAGATTACAATGAGCAGTTCTTC	CTSSQTLLAGDYNEQFF
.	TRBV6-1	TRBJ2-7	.	TGTGCCAGCGGGGTCAGGGGAGCCCACGAGCAGTACTTC	CASGVRGAHEQYF
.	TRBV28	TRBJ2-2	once	TGTGCCAGCAGACCTCTCAGGGTGGAGAAATTTTACACCGGGGAGCTGTTTTTT	CASRPLRVEKFYTGELFF
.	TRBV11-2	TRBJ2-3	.	TGTGCCAGCAGCTTAGGGATGAGTGGGACAGATACGCAGTATTTT	CASSLGMSGTDTQYF
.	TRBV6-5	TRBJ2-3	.	TGTGCCAGCAGTTACTCGCAAGCGGCAGATACGCAGTATTTT	CASSYSQAADTQYF
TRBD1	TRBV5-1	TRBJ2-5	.	TGCGCCAGCAGGTCAGGGGGCCGATGGGAGACCCAGTACTTC	CASRSGGRWETQYF
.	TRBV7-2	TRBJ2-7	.	TGTGCCAGCAGCTTAGTGGGCCTCGAGCAGTACTTC	CASSLVGLEQYF
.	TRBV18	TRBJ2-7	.	TGTGCCAGCTCACCAAGGGTTACCTACGAGCAGTACTTC	CASSPRVTYEQYF
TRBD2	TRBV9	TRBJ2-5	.	TGTGCCAGCAGCATCGGACTAGCGGGAGTTGAAGAGACCCAGTACTTC	CASSIGLAGVEETQYF
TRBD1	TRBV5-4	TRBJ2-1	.	TGTGCCAGCAGCCCCCGCGCCGGGACAGGGGCGGGTGAGCAGTTCTTC	CASSPRAGTGAGEQFF
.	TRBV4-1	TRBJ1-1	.	TGCGCCAGCAGCCAAGGTACGGTAGCAGGCACTGAAGCTTTCTTT	CASSQGTVAGTEAFF
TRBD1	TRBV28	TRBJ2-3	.	TGTGCCAGCAGTCCCGATGGACAGGGAACCGGAGATACGCAGTATTTT	CASSPDGQGTGDTQYF
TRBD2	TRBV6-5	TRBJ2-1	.	TGTGCCAGCAGTTACTTGCCTAGCGGGAGTAATGAGCAGTTCTTC	CASSYLPSGSNEQFF
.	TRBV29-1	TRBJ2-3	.	TGCAGCGTTTCGGGACAACACACAGATACGCAGTATTTT	CSVSGQHTDTQYF
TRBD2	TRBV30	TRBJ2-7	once	TGTGCCTGGGCCCTGACTAGCGGGGGCCTCTACGAGCAGTACTTC	CAWALTSGGLYEQYF
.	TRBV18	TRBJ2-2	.	TGTGCCAGCTCACCAGGGGCTGTCGGGGAGCTGTTTTTT	CASSPGAVGELFF
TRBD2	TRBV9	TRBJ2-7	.	TGTGCCAGCAGCGTAGGGCCGGTAGCGGGCTACGAGCAGTACTTC	CASSVGPVAGYEQYF
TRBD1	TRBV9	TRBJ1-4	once	TGTGCCAGCAGCACGGGACAGGGAAATGAAAAACTGTTTTTT	CASSTGQGNEKLFF
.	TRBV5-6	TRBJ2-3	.	TGTGCCAGCAGCTTGGCTAGCCTCATCATTGATACGCAGTATTTT	CASSLASLIIDTQYF